The T cell receptor beta chain under discussion was sequenced for a study of shared T cell receptors in the human thymus (dated by TCRdb to about 2021). Some background on the complete study: The study examined how self-reactive, shared T-cell receptor alpha chains are generated in the human thymus.

Trimming takes 2 bases from V and 2 bases from J, and the germline ends sit 16 bases apart. From a lookup of the germline V gene (reference sequence), CDR1 and CDR2 are SGHKS and YYEKEE. Counted from cysteine to phenylalanine, this CDR3 has 16 amino acids. The retained sequence is limited to the CDR3, 48 bases, with the frame set at the first base. Note on this clone: Its antigen is still unknown. No base-level quality is on record; no much larger clone is a single base apart.

The library was built by means of the immunoSEQ multiplex PCR assay. The table was pulled from immuneACCESS by TCRdb, which kept in-frame rearrangements only. Such tables lose some clones; where checked, under half of the loss comes from unresolved V genes, and the rest has no known cause. Recorded for this sample are about 730,000 clones; 80% to 90% of them occurred a single time. Approximately 0.01% of the sample belongs to the ten largest clones. These same records also appear under a second study, on human thymus T cells. From that second study: In Finland, the donors were immunologically healthy infants who were having open corrective cardiac surgery for congenital heart defects. Thymus tissue was collected as surgical resects that were removed during corrective cardiac surgery. Biased V and J gene segment usage appeared to be present in both thymic and peripheral blood repertoires. The related research reported highly overlapping thymic TCR repertoires among unrelated individuals. The study used 7 or 8 infant thymus samples plus four related peripheral blood samples to characterize TCR alpha and beta repertoires. Donor ages ranging from about 7 to 250 days were recorded, and 5 or 6 male and a couple of female infants were included in the cohort. Thymocytes were freed from the tissue by mechanical means and kept at -70 degrees C as pellets of 10-30 million cells. A QIAsymphony instrument was used to extract genomic DNA from the frozen cell pellets. TCRB and TCRAD loci were amplified from a standardized quantity of quality-controlled genomic DNA using the immunoSEQ multiplex PCR assay. Amplicons spanned the V(D)J region at a length sufficient to cover the CDR3 and identify V and J genes. The commercial immunoSEQ service was used to sequence amplicons on an Illumina platform. Primer bias and sequencing errors were corrected as previously described, and TCRAD and TCRB were defined on the basis of the IMGT database. Repertoires were analysed with immunoSEQ Analyzer 3.0 and VDJTools, covering basic statistics, V/J segment usage, diversity estimates, rarefaction and pairwise overlap. To estimate diversity, the Chao1, ChaoE, Efron-Thisted, Shannon and inverse Simpson indices were applied, and diversity was also estimated on datasets down-sampled to the smallest sample. Repertoire overlap was determined by strict matching of CDR3 nucleotide sequence, V gene and J gene, and Jaccard-based multidimensional scaling clustering was applied. Thymus samples yielded on average approximately 860,000 unique TCRB clonotypes, compared with roughly 76,000 from blood samples.

Source material: thymocytes. The chain couples TRBV5-5 to TRBJ2-5; the D gene cannot be resolved reliably. The clonotype was recovered from a girl less than two years old with a congenital heart defect. Donor details come from another sample of the same person, matched by shared clones. CDR3 protein: CASSLGVSLVQETQYF. Read as DNA, the sequence is TGTGCCAGCAGCTTAGGAGTCAGCTTGGTACAAGAGACCCAGTACTTC.